Sequencing of this TCR beta chain was carried out in a study of beta chain features in type 1 diabetes. Study results and caveats: Patients with type 1 diabetes showed fewer VDJ junction insertions and more deletions. Cells that show high TCR expression could be over-represented by cDNA sequencing. No resolution was reached here on whether HLA type influences TCRB rearrangement.

Expressed TCRB transcripts got sequenced, as all isolated RNA was reverse transcribed. Using immunoSEQ multiplex PCR, the repertoire was profiled, and TCRdb retains in-frame clones only, with some absent. The sample holds fewer than 550,000 clones, roughly 10% seen once. This clone has just a few counts. Its antigen is unknown. CD45RO/CCR7/CD25/CD127/CD95/CD27 staining was used to isolate CD4+ naive, central memory, regulatory and stem cell-like memory cells by sorting. The germline V gene encodes CDR1 MGHDK and CDR2 SYGVNS. The CDR3 length is 14 residues. Trimming stripped 6 bases from V and 9 bases from J, with 15 bases between.

The sequenced sample was naive CD4+ T cells from blood. The chain combines TRBV25-1 with TRBJ1-6; D perhaps matches TRBD1 (5 bases). This TCR derives from a woman aged 18-29 years in good health. CDR3 protein: CASRSQGSTSPLHF. The CDR3 coding sequence is TGTGCCAGCAGGAGTCAGGGTTCGACTTCACCCCTCCACTTT. The full variable domain, its missing parts supplied by reference TRBV25-1 and TRBJ1-6, is EADIYQTPRYLVIGTGKKITLECSQTMGHDKMYWYQQDPGMELHLIHYSYGVNSTEKGDLSSESTVSRIRTEHFPLTLESARPSHTSQYLCASRSQGSTSPLHFGNGTRLTVT.